This T cell receptor beta chain was captured by sequencing in a study of PD-1 blockade in classical Hodgkin lymphoma. Overall study findings and caveats: According to reports, newly diagnosed patients had lower baseline TCR diversity than healthy donors, and relapsed/refractory patients had lower baseline TCR diversity still. Complete responders started with a diversity level that resembled newly diagnosed patients at baseline.

Sequencing was performed with immunoSEQ multiplex PCR; in TCRdb, only in-frame clones are kept and a portion is missing. The sample has around 29,000 clones; approximately 81% are singletons. Time point of the sample: cycle 4 day 1 (C4D1), after less than 7 weeks of nivolumab. Each patient's relapse followed autologous stem cell transplantation, and brentuximab vedotin exposure varied. It was by magnetic negative selection that CD4+ T cells were purified from thawed PBMCs. V shed 3 bases and J 5 bases; nucleotides not matched to a gene: 4. In germline, CDR1 is SGDLS, CDR2 YYNGEE. This CDR3 is built from 16 residues. As to this clone: Its antigen is unidentified.

The chain carries TRBV9 and TRBJ1-6; 11 bases are a match to TRBD1. The receptor's source is a human donor with classical Hodgkin lymphoma. The sample consisted of CD4+ T cells from blood, taken before the fourth cycle of nivolumab. The CDR3 sequence is CASSARTGGDNSPLHF. CDR3 sequence (DNA): TGTGCCAGCAGCGCCCGGACAGGGGGCGATAATTCACCCCTCCACTTT.